This T cell receptor (beta chain) was sequenced for a study of T cells after yellow fever vaccination. For the study at large: Low-cell-number fractions underwent preparation using SMART-Seq v4 Ultra Low Input. Overall study findings and caveats: Post-booster reappearance was seen for most primary-vaccination clones (roughly 97% CD4, 88% CD8). Just a small share of clonotypes turned up in the CD4 compartment as well as the CD8 compartment.

About this clonotype: Its antigen remains unknown.

5'RACE template switching added a universal primer site and UMIs to TCR cDNA. TCRdb independently ran MiXCR on the 5' RACE reads; one entry per CDR3 protein. The sample gives 620,000 or so distinct CDR3 sequences, roughly 17% of which show up once; 15% to 20% is in the top ten. The receptor's source is a young man who received the YFV17D yellow fever vaccine. The source material was PBMCs, sampled about 5 days after the first yellow fever vaccination.

CDR3 sequence (DNA): TGTGCCAGTAGTATCGCGGGGGCCGCCGGGGAGACCCAGTACTTC. Amino acids: CASSIAGAAGETQYF. The chain joins TRBV19 to TRBJ2-5; D perhaps matches TRBD2 (7 bases). V lost 3 bases and J 5 bases, leaving 16 bases between the germline ends. This CDR3 contains 15 residues. Looked up from germline, CDR1 is LNHDA and CDR2 is SQIVND (reference sequence).